This entry is about one T cell receptor beta chain. The data stem from a study of blood T cell repertoires in COVID-19. Study in general: Italy, Spain and the United States were the sources of the convalescent and acute COVID-19 samples.

Sequenced by immunoSEQ multiplex PCR; TCRdb stores in-frame clones only, minus some. The sample consists of about 250,000 clones, over 75% of them appearing once. CDR1 and CDR2 (germline): MNHNY, SVGAGI (reference sequence). The CDR3 consists of 16 residues. The J segment lost 6 bases and the V segment lost 2 bases, leaving 10 bases of the junction unmatched. The clonotype was recovered from a woman between 25 and 40 years old who had recovered from COVID-19. V gene TRBV6-6 combines with J gene TRBJ1-5, with 7 nucleotides matching TRBD1. The sequencing sample was made of PBMCs or T cells enriched from blood (not recorded which). CDR3 DNA sequence: TGTGCCAGCAGTTACAGTTACGGGACAGACGGTCAGCCCCAGCATTTT. Encoded protein: CASSYSYGTDGQPQHF.